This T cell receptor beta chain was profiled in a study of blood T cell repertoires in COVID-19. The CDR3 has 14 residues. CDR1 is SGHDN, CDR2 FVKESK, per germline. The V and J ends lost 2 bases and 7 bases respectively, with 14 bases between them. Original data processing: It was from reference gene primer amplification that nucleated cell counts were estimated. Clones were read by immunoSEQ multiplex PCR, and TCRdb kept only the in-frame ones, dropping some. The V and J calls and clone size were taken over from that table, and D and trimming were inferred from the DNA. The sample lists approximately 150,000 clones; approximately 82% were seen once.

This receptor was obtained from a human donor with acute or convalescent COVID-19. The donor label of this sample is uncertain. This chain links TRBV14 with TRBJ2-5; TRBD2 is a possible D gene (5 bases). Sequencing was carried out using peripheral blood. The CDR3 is CASSQKTRSATQYF. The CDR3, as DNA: TGTGCCAGCAGCCAAAAAACTAGATCGGCGACCCAGTACTTC.